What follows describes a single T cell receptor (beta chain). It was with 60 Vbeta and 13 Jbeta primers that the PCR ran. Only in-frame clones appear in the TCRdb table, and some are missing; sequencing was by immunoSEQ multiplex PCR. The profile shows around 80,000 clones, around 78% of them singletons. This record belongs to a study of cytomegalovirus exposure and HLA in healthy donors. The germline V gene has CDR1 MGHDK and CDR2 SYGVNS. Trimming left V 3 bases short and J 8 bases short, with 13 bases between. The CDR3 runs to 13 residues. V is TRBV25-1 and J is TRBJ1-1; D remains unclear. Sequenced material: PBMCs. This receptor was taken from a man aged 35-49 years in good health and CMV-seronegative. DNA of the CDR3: TGTGCCAGCAGTGAGAAGGTTAGGAGCGAAGCTTTCTTT. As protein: CASSEKVRSEAFF.